This T cell receptor beta chain was captured in a study of T-cell memory formation after mild COVID-19. CDR1 LGHNA and CDR2 YNFKEQ come from the germline V gene. The CDR3 totals 14 residues. J was trimmed by 5 bases and V by 4 bases; bases with no gene match: 4. TCRdb itself ran the 5' RACE reads through MiXCR, one entry per CDR3 protein. Of roughly 550,000 distinct CDR3 sequences listed, roughly 22% are singletons. This clonotype was recorded many times. The TCR sequence derives from an adult woman who had mild COVID-19 (a few samples of this study predate the infection). Cell type and time point are not known. The chain combines TRBV4-2 with TRBJ2-3; 9 bases agree with TRBD2. Sequencing was carried out using PBMCs or a T cell subset sorted from them (not recorded which). The CDR3 loop reads CASSPRLAVDTQYF. The CDR3 coding sequence is TGTGCCAGCAGCCCGCGACTAGCGGTAGATACGCAGTATTTT.